This TCR beta chain was observed in a study of T-cell memory formation after mild COVID-19. The CDR3 has 17 amino acids. Trimming cost V 0 bases and J 0 bases, with 10 bases left between them. Germline V lookup: CDR1 SGHRS, CDR2 YFSETQ. As to this clonotype: Its antigen remains unidentified.

Overall study results and limits: The study detected some responding clones in pre-infection memory, suggesting cross-reactive memory joined. Proof of SARS-CoV-2 specificity was absent for the second-wave clones that crested on day 37. While clones contracting from day 15 to 85 were balanced between CD4 and CD8, later expanders leaned CD4+.

TCRdb re-called the 5' RACE reads through MiXCR, storing one row per CDR3 protein. The sample has some 410,000 distinct CDR3 sequences, under 25% seen once. Sequenced input: PBMCs or a T cell subset sorted from them (not recorded which). This chain uses TRBV5-1 with TRBJ2-6; unclear D gene. The TCR sequence derives from an adult woman who had mild COVID-19 (a few samples of this study predate the infection). Cell type and time point are not known. CDR3 amino acids: CASSLEGGVSGANVLTF. The CDR3 DNA sequence: TGCGCCAGCAGCTTGGAAGGTGGGGTCTCTGGGGCCAACGTCCTGACTTTC.